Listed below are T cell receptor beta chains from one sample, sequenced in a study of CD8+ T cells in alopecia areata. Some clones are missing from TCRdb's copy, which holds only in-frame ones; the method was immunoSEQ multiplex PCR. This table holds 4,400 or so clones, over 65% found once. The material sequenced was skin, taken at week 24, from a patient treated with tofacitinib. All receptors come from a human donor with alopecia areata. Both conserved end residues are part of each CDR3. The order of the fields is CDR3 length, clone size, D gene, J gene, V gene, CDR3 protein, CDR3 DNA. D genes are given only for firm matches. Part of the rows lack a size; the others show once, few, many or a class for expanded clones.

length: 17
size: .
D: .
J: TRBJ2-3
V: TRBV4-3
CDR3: CASSQDLQGEPTDTQYF
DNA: TGCGCCAGCAGCCAAGACCTCCAGGGAGAACCCACAGATACGCAGTATTTT

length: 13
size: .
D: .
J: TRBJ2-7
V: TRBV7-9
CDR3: CASSLPSVYEQYF
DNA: TGTGCCAGCAGCTTACCCTCAGTCTACGAGCAGTACTTC

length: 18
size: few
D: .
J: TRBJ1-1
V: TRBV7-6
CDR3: CASSATLGAGAGGTEAFF
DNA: TGTGCCAGCAGCGCAACCCTTGGGGCAGGGGCTGGGGGTACTGAAGCTTTCTTT

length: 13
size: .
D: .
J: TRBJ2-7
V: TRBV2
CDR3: CASHLGREAEQYF
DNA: TGTGCCAGCCACTTAGGACGAGAGGCCGAGCAGTACTTC

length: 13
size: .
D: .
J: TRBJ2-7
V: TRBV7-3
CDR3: CASSLDREDEQYF
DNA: TGTGCCAGCAGCTTAGACAGGGAGGATGAGCAGTACTTC

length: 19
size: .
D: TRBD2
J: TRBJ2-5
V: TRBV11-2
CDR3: CASSRFRPSGVFSVETQYF
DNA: TGTGCCAGCAGCCGTTTTAGGCCTAGCGGGGTTTTCTCGGTGGAGACCCAGTACTTC

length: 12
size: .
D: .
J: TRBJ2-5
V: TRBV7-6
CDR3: CASSPPLRTQYF
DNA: TGTGCCAGCAGCCCGCCCCTCCGGACCCAGTACTTC

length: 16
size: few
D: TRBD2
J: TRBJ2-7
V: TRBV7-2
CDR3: CASSLEGTSGSYEQYF
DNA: TGTGCCAGCAGCTTAGAGGGGACTAGCGGCTCCTACGAGCAGTACTTC

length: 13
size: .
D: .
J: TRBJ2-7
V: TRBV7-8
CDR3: CASSLAGDYEQYF
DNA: TGTGCCAGCAGCTTAGCAGGGGACTACGAGCAGTACTTC

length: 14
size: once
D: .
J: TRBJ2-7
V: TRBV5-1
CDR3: CASSLVGASVEQYF
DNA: TGCGCCAGCAGCTTGGTGGGAGCTTCCGTCGAGCAGTACTTC

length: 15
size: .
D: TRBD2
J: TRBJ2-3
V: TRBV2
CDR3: CASSGTHLAADTQYF
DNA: TGTGCCAGCAGTGGAACGCATCTAGCGGCAGATACGCAGTATTTT

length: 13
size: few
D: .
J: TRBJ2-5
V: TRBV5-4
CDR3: CASSREDGETQYF
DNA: TGTGCCAGCAGCAGGGAGGACGGGGAGACCCAGTACTTC

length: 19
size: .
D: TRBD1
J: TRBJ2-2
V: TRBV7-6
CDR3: CASSLGPRGQGATTGELFF
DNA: TGTGCCAGCAGCTTAGGCCCCAGGGGACAGGGGGCGACCACCGGGGAGCTGTTTTTT

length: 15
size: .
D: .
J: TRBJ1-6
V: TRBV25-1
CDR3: CASSESGTRNSPLHF
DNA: TGTGCCAGCAGTGAGTCCGGGACGCGGAATTCACCCCTCCACTTT

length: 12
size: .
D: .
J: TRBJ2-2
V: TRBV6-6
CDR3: CASSYPTGELFF
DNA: TGTGCCAGCAGTTACCCCACCGGGGAGCTGTTTTTT

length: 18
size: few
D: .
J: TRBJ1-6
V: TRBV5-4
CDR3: CASSSFRTASSYNSPLHF
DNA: TGTGCCAGCAGCTCTTTTAGGACAGCGAGCTCCTATAATTCACCCCTCCACTTT

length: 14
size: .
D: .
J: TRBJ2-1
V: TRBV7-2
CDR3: CASSLGTTGNEQFF
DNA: TGTGCCAGCAGCTTAGGAACCACGGGCAATGAGCAGTTCTTC

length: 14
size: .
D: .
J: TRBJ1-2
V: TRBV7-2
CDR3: CASSLGPGRSRYTF
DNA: TGTGCCAGCAGCTTAGGTCCAGGGAGGAGTAGGTACACCTTC

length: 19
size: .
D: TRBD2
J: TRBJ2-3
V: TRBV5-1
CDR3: CASSLAGGLAGAYTDTQYF
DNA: TGCGCCAGCAGCTTGGCGGGGGGACTAGCGGGAGCCTACACAGATACGCAGTATTTT

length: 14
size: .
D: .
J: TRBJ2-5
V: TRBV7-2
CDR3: CASSLGGRPETQYF
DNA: TGTGCCAGCAGCTTAGGGGGACGACCAGAGACCCAGTACTTC

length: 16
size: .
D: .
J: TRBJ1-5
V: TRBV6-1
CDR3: CASSEWGRRFYQPQHF
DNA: TGTGCCAGCAGTGAGTGGGGACGGAGGTTTTATCAGCCCCAGCATTTT

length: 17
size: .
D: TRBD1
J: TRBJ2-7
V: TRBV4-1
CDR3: CASSQLQWTGAWGEQYF
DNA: TGCGCCAGCAGCCAACTGCAATGGACAGGGGCATGGGGCGAGCAGTACTTC

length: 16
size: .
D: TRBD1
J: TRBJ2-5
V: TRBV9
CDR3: CASSVFRGLAQETQYF
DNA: TGTGCCAGCAGCGTATTCAGGGGGCTAGCGCAAGAGACCCAGTACTTC

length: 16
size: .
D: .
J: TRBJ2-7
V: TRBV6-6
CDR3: CASSSGLTRGSDEQYF
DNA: TGTGCCAGCAGTTCGGGTTTAACCAGGGGAAGCGACGAGCAGTACTTC

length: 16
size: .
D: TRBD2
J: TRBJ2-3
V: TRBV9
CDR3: CASSAGGSGGADTQYF
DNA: TGTGCCAGCAGCGCTGGAGGTAGCGGGGGGGCAGATACGCAGTATTTT

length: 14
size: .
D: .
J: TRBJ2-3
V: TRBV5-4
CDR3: CASSPDYGTDTQYF
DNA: TGTGCCAGCAGCCCGGACTACGGCACAGATACGCAGTATTTT

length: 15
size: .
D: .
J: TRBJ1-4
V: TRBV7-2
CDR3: CASSLPSGGGEKLFF
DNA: TGTGCCAGCAGCTTACCGAGCGGGGGCGGAGAAAAACTGTTTTTT

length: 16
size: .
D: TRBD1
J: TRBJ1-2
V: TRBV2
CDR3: CANTWLARGLNYGYTF
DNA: TGTGCCAACACATGGTTGGCCAGGGGGCTTAACTATGGCTACACCTTC

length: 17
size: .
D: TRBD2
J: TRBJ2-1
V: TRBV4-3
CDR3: CASSQDLGGRAHNEQFF
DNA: TGCGCCAGCAGCCAAGATCTTGGCGGGAGGGCCCACAATGAGCAGTTCTTC

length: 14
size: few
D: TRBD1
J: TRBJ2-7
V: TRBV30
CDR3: CAWSSHRGFNEQYF
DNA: TGTGCCTGGAGTTCCCACAGGGGATTTAACGAGCAGTACTTC

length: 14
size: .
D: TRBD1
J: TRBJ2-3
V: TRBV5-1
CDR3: CASSYDRGTDTQYF
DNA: TGCGCCAGCTCCTACGACAGGGGAACAGATACGCAGTATTTT

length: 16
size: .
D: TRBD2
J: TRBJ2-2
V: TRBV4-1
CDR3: CASSQAVAGDSGELFF
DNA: TGCGCCAGCAGCCAAGCAGTAGCGGGGGACTCCGGGGAGCTGTTTTTT

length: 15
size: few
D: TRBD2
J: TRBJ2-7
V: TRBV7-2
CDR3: CASSLGSGRAGEQYF
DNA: TGTGCCAGCAGCTTAGGTAGCGGGAGGGCCGGCGAGCAGTACTTC

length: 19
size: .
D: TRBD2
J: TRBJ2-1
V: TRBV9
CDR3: CASSVASGGSASSYNEQFF
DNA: TGTGCCAGCAGCGTAGCTAGCGGGGGTTCCGCAAGCTCCTACAATGAGCAGTTCTTC

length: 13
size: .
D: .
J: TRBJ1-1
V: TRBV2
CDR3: CASTYRVLDEAFF
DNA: TGTGCCAGCACTTATAGGGTATTGGATGAAGCTTTCTTT

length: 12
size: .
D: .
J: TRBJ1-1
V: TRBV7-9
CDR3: CASSLMNTEAFF
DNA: TGTGCCAGCAGCTTAATGAACACTGAAGCTTTCTTT

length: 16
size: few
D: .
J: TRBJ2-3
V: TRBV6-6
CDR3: CASSYSKQGGTDTQYF
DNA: TGTGCCAGCAGTTACTCTAAACAGGGTGGAACAGATACGCAGTATTTT

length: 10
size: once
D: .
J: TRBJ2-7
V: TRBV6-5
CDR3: CASKGEGEYF
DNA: TGTGCCAGCAAGGGCGAGGGGGAGTACTTC

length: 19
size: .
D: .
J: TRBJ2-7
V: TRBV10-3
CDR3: CAISPTDVGHTKQNYEQYF
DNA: TGTGCCATCAGTCCTACTGATGTCGGACACACCAAGCAGAACTACGAGCAGTACTTC

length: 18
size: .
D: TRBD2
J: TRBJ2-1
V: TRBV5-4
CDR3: CASSSGTSGGMSYNEQFF
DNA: TGTGCCAGCAGCTCCGGGACTAGCGGGGGGATGTCGTACAATGAGCAGTTCTTC